Presented here are 25 T cell receptor beta chains from one specimen sequenced in a study of T cells in Graves' hyperthyroidism and ophthalmopathy. Amplification yielded TCR beta CDR3 regions, with RNA transcripts as the source. A first-round RT-PCR of the TCR CDR3 used the HTBI primer set. TCRdb re-derived calls from the multiplex PCR reads in MiXCR, one entry per CDR3 protein. The sample lists 200,000 to 300,000 distinct CDR3 sequences; about a sixth were seen once. Input material: blood. These receptors came from a woman aged 18-29 years with Graves' ophthalmopathy.

This clonotype was observed at least ten times. This sequence joins TRBV20-1 and TRBJ1-2; 9 nucleotides match TRBD1. V trimming: 0 bases; J trimming: 8 bases; junction bases outside the gene matches: 7. In germline, CDR1 is DFQATT, CDR2 SNEGSKA (reference sequence). The CDR3 spans 14 residues. The CDR3 spells CSARDGTGIWGYTF. The CDR3 DNA is TGCAGTGCTAGAGACGGGACAGGGATTTGGGGCTACACCTTC.

Many counts were recorded for this clonotype. This chain links TRBV20-1 with TRBJ2-7; 9 nucleotides match TRBD2. The CDR3 loop spans 15 amino acids. Per germline, CDR1 DFQATT and CDR2 SNEGSKA (reference sequence). Unmatched junction bases numbered 8, after V lost 0 bases and J lost 5 bases. DNA of the CDR3: TGCAGTGCTAGAGAGAAGCGGGAGGCACTCCACGAGCAGTACTTC. Translation: CSAREKREALHEQYF.

This clonotype has ten or more counts. The chain links TRBV28 to TRBJ2-1; no clear D. V dropped 2 bases and J dropped 8 bases, with 19 bases sitting between them. The CDR3 has 16 residues. From germline, CDR1 is MDHEN and CDR2 SYDVKM. Written as DNA, the CDR3 is TGTGCCAGCAGTTTAACACTGATGGGTGGCAAGGATGAGCAGTTCTTC. This sequence encodes CASSLTLMGGKDEQFF.

This clonotype was found many times. The chain links TRBV19 to TRBJ1-1; D is unclear. The germline V gene encodes CDR1 LNHDA and CDR2 SQIVND (reference sequence). With 4 bases removed from V and 5 bases from J, the gap between germline ends came to 17 bases. The CDR3 spans 15 residues. CDR3 residues: CASSSLLGLRTEAFF. CDR3 DNA sequence: TGTGCCAGTAGTAGCTTACTGGGTCTGCGGACTGAAGCTTTCTTT.

This clonotype occurred many times. This chain joins TRBV18 and TRBJ1-4, with 7 nucleotides matching TRBD1. The length of the CDR3 is 13 residues. CDR1 is KGHSH and CDR2 is LQKENI in the germline V gene. Trimming at V came to 6 bases and at J to 4 bases, leaving 2 bases not matched to a gene. CDR3 amino acids: CASSTGVNEKLFF. The CDR3 bases are TGTGCCAGCTCTACAGGGGTTAATGAAAAACTGTTTTTT.

This clonotype was counted at least ten times. The chain recombines TRBV5-1 with TRBJ2-7, with D possibly TRBD1 on 6 matching bases. Germline assignment: CDR1 SGHRS and CDR2 YFSETQ. This CDR3 is built from 14 residues. V shed 0 bases and J shed 1 base, with 8 bases lying between them. The DNA for the CDR3 is TGCGCCAGCAGCTTGGGACAGGATTCCTACGAGCAGTACTTC. Its translation: CASSLGQDSYEQYF. The full variable domain, in which reference TRBV5-1 and TRBJ2-7 provide the parts outside the CDR3, is KAGVTQTPRYLIKTRGQQVTLSCSPISGHRSVSWYQQTPGQGLQFLFEYFSETQRNKGNFPGRFSGRQFSNSRSEMNVSTLELGDSALYLCASSLGQDSYEQYFGPGTRLTVT.

This clonotype was recorded at least ten times. The gene calls are TRBV28 and TRBJ2-2; D may be TRBD2 (7 bases). This CDR3 has 14 amino acids. Germline values: CDR1 MDHEN, CDR2 SYDVKM. V was clipped by 6 bases and J by 5 bases, with 13 bases between them. The DNA for the CDR3 is TGTGCCAGCAGGCAGAGGGGGGGAACCGGGGAGCTGTTTTTT. Translated, it gives CASRQRGGTGELFF.

This clonotype was counted a few times. The chain links TRBV6-1 to TRBJ2-7; maybe TRBD1 (5 bases). The CDR3 runs 14 residues. Germline CDR1 MNHNS, CDR2 SASEGT. The V end was cut by 6 bases, the J end by 0 bases, with 12 bases between. The CDR3 DNA reads as TGTGCCAGCAGGCACGACAGATTCTCCTACGAGCAGTACTTC. Protein product: CASRHDRFSYEQYF.

The chain uses TRBV11-3 and TRBJ2-5, with D possibly matching TRBD2 (6 bases). V lost 5 bases, J lost 3 bases, and 16 bases lay in between. Germline lookup yields CDR1 SGHNT and CDR2 YENEEA. CDR3 length equals 15 residues. CDR3 DNA sequence: TGTGCCAGCAGCCCCAGAGGGACTCAAGAAGAGACCCAGTACTTC. Protein sequence: CASSPRGTQEETQYF.

This clonotype was counted at least ten times. V gene TRBV6-1 combines with J gene TRBJ2-2, with 14 bases lining up with TRBD2. This CDR3 comprises 16 residues. V trimming: 6 bases; J trimming: 5 bases; junction bases outside the gene matches: 5. Germline V gene sequence: CDR1 MNHNS, CDR2 SASEGT. The CDR3: CASRGLAGVATGELFF. CDR3 DNA sequence: TGTGCCAGCAGGGGACTAGCGGGAGTGGCGACCGGGGAGCTGTTTTTT.

The V gene is TRBV7-3, the J gene TRBJ2-2; TRBD2 matches 8 bases. Unmatched junction bases numbered 23, after V lost 1 base and J lost 1 base. From germline, CDR1 is SGHTA and CDR2 FQGTGA. The CDR3 is 23 residues long. The chain's CDR3 is CASSLKPVASGSPTQMNTGELFF. As DNA, the CDR3 is TGTGCCAGCAGCTTAAAGCCGGTGGCTAGCGGGTCTCCCACCCAAATGAACACCGGGGAGCTGTTTTTT. The full variable domain, its missing parts supplied by reference TRBV7-3 and TRBJ2-2, is GAGVSQTPSNKVTEKGKYVELRCDPISGHTALYWYRQSLGQGPEFLIYFQGTGAADDSGLPNDRFFAVRPEGSVSTLKIQRTERGDSAVYLCASSLKPVASGSPTQMNTGELFFGEGSRLTVL.

This clonotype was seen at least ten times. The J gene is TRBJ2-7, the V gene TRBV30; 9 bases agree with TRBD1. With 3 bases clipped from V and 5 bases from J, the junction kept 11 bases outside the gene matches. The germline V gene has CDR1 GTSNPN and CDR2 SVGIG (reference sequence). This CDR3 has 15 amino acids. CDR3 nucleotide sequence: TGTGCCTGGAGGTACGGGACAGGGTTTCTGAACGAGCAGTACTTC. It translates to CAWRYGTGFLNEQYF. The full variable domain, with the rest looked up from reference TRBV30 and TRBJ2-7, is SQTIHQWPATLVQPVGSPLSLECTVEGTSNPNLYWYRQAAGRGLQLLFYSVGIGQISSEVPQNLSASRPQDRQFILSSKKLLLSDSGFYLCAWRYGTGFLNEQYFGPGTRLTVT.

The DNA for the CDR3 is TGTGCCAGCAGTGAAGATTCCAGCTTACCTCCAGTGGATACGCAGTATTTT. Translation gives CASSEDSSLPPVDTQYF. The chain employs TRBV2 and TRBJ2-3; D gene uncertain. The germline gives CDR1 SNHLY, CDR2 FYNNEI. The CDR3 runs to 17 residues. V was cut by 1 base and J by 6 bases, with 20 bases left in between.

Notes on this clonotype: One base away lies a much larger clone, so this may be a sequencing read error. This chain uses TRBV7-9 with TRBJ2-7; D ambiguous. In germline, CDR1 is SEHNR, CDR2 FQNEAQ (reference sequence). V lost 1 base, J lost 7 bases, and 8 bases lay in between. The CDR3 has 12 residues. The CDR3 bases are TGTGCCAGCAGCTTAGAGTTCGATGAGCAGTACTTC. Translation: CASSLEFDEQYF.

This clonotype was observed at least ten times. The chain has TRBV20-1 and TRBJ2-7; D is perhaps TRBD1 or TRBD2 (5 bases each). V lost 5 bases, J lost 7 bases, and 18 bases lay in between. Per the germline V gene, CDR1 is DFQATT and CDR2 is SNEGSKA (reference sequence). The CDR3 is 13 residues long. The CDR3 here is CSAPGRQKAEQYF. The CDR3 nucleotides are TGCAGTGCTCCGGGACGCCAAAAAGCGGAGCAGTACTTC.

This clonotype showed up many times. The chain recombines TRBV27 with TRBJ2-3, with 10 positions matching TRBD1. Germline CDR1 is MNHEY and CDR2 is SMNVEV (reference sequence). This CDR3 region has 18 residues. J was trimmed by 0 bases and V by 2 bases; bases with no gene match: 8. CDR3 sequence reads: CASSLTSRGQGSTDTQYF. CDR3 DNA sequence: TGTGCCAGCAGTTTAACCTCGAGGGGACAGGGGAGCACAGATACGCAGTATTTT.

V and J are TRBV12-3 or TRBV12-4 and TRBJ2-2, with a weak D call TRBD2 (5 bases). The CDR3 runs 16 residues. V lost 3 bases and J 3 bases, leaving 14 bases between the germline ends. CDR3: CASSLALSAHTGELFF. Written as DNA, the CDR3 is TGTGCCAGCAGTTTGGCCCTTAGCGCCCACACCGGGGAGCTGTTTTTT.

The genes are TRBV20-1 and TRBJ2-2, with D maybe TRBD2 (5 bases). The CDR3 length is 14 residues. Germline V gene lookup returns CDR1 DFQATT and CDR2 SNEGSKA (reference sequence). V was clipped by 0 bases and J by 4 bases, with 9 bases between them. DNA of the CDR3: TGCAGTGCTAGAGACCAGAGGGCCACCGGGGAGCTGTTTTTT. Translation gives CSARDQRATGELFF.

This clonotype was observed many times. The V and J genes are TRBV11-2 and TRBJ1-2; 8 bases line up with TRBD1. Trimming cost V 0 bases and J 3 bases; bases outside gene matches: 3. Germline V lookup: CDR1 SGHAT, CDR2 FQNNGV. The CDR3 consists of 15 residues. In DNA form, the CDR3 reads TGTGCCAGCAGCTTAGAAGGACAGGGCTACTATGGCTACACCTTC. This gives the protein CASSLEGQGYYGYTF.

This clonotype has at least ten counts. The rearrangement joins TRBV6-1 to TRBJ1-6, with 7 bases lining up with TRBD1. The trim removed 1 base at V and 10 bases at J, leaving 7 bases unmatched. The CDR3 contains 15 residues. Germline assignment: CDR1 MNHNS and CDR2 SASEGT. The CDR3 DNA sequence: TGTGCCAGCAGTGAAGTTGTGACAGGGAGGTCACCCCTCCACTTT. This translates into CASSEVVTGRSPLHF.

This clonotype was seen ten or more times. The chain is built from TRBV28 and TRBJ2-1; D possibly matches TRBD1 or TRBD2 (5 bases each). Germline V lookup: CDR1 MDHEN, CDR2 SYDVKM. Trimming took off 6 bases at V and 4 bases at J, with 13 bases between the two ends. CDR3 length equals 14 residues. CDR3 sequence: CASSPGTAYNEQFF. CDR3 in DNA: TGTGCCAGCAGCCCTGGGACCGCATACAATGAGCAGTTCTTC.

The V and J genes are TRBV6-9 and TRBJ1-5; 9 positions match TRBD1. The CDR3 is 15 amino acids. The V gene's germline CDR1 is MNHGY and CDR2 SVAAGI. J was trimmed by 7 bases and V by 3 bases; bases with no gene match: 7. This CDR3 reads CASSYPGQGQQPQHF. CDR3 DNA sequence: TGTGCCAGCAGTTACCCGGGACAGGGACAACAGCCCCAGCATTTT.

V is TRBV19 and J is TRBJ1-2; D is ambiguous. Germline assignment: CDR1 LNHDA and CDR2 SQIVND (reference sequence). The CDR3 length is 15 residues. Trimming shortened V by 7 bases and J by 2 bases, and 17 bases separated the two germline ends. CDR3 protein: CASNSADVKNYGYTF. The CDR3 DNA is TGTGCCAGTAATTCGGCAGACGTTAAAAACTATGGCTACACCTTC. Combining the CDR3 with reference TRBV19 and TRBJ1-2 gives the whole variable domain DGGITQSPKYLFRKEGQNVTLSCEQNLNHDAMYWYRQDPGQGLRLIYYSQIVNDFQKGDIAEGYSVSREKKESFPLTVTSAQKNPTAFYLCASNSADVKNYGYTFGSGTRLTVV.

Of note for this clonotype: A clone one base away is much larger, so this may be a read error. This chain joins TRBV24-1 and TRBJ2-1; TRBD1 might be the D (6 bases). The V gene lost 6 bases and the J gene lost 11 bases, with 16 bases spanning the gap. This CDR3 comprises 13 residues. Per the germline V gene, CDR1 is KGHDR and CDR2 is SFDVKD. The CDR3 DNA reads TGTGCCACCAGTCTGACAGGCACGAGAAAGCAGTTCTTC. Translated, it gives CATSLTGTRKQFF.

This clonotype came up a few times. This chain links TRBV11-3 with TRBJ1-2; D possibly corresponds to TRBD1 (5 bases). The CDR3 loop spans 13 amino acids. From germline, CDR1 is SGHNT and CDR2 YENEEA. V lost 4 bases and J 6 bases, leaving 12 bases between the germline ends. CDR3 amino acids: CASSSPGRNGYTF. CDR3 DNA sequence: TGTGCCAGCAGCTCCCCAGGGAGGAATGGCTACACCTTC.